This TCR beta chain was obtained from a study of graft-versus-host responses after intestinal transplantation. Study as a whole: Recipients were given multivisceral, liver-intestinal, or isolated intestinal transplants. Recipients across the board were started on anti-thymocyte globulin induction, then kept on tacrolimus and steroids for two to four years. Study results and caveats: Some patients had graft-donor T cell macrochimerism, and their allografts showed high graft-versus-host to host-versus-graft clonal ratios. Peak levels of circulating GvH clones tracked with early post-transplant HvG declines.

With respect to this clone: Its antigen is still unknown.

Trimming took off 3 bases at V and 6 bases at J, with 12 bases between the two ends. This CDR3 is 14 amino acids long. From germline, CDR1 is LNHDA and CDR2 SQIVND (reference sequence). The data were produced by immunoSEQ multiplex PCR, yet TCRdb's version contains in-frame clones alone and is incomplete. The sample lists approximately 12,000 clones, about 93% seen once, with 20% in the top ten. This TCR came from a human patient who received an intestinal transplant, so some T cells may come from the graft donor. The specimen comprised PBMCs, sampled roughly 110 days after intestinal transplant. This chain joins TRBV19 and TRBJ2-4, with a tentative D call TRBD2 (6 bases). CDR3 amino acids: CASSITGRGNIQYF. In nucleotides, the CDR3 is TGTGCCAGTAGTATTACCGGGAGAGGAAACATTCAGTACTTC.